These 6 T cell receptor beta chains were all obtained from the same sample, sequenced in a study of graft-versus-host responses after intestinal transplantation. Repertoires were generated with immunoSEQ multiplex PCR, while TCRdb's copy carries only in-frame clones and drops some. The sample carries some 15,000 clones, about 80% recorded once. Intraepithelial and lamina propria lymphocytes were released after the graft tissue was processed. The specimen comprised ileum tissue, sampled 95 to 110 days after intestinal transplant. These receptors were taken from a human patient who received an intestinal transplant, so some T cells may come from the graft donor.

The CDR3 here is CASSPPGGETQYF. CDR3 coding DNA: TGTGCCAGCAGCCCCCCGGGTGGAGAGACCCAGTACTTC. V is TRBV5-6 and J is TRBJ2-5; no clear D. The V end was cut by 4 bases, the J end by 4 bases, with 11 bases between. The CDR3 covers 13 residues. The germline V gene encodes CDR1 SGHDT and CDR2 YYEEEE.

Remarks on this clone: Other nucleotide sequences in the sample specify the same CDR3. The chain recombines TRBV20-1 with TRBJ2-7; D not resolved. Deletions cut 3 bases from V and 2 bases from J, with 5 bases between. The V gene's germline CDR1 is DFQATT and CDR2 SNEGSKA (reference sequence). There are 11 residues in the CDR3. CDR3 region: CSASWPYEQYF. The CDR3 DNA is TGCAGTGCTAGCTGGCCCTACGAGCAGTACTTC.

CDR3 DNA: TGTGCCAGCAGTTTCCAATGGGACAGGGTATTTCTTAGCTCCTACGAGCAGTACTTC. Amino acids: CASSFQWDRVFLSSYEQYF. The chain links TRBV28 to TRBJ2-7; 9 bases are shared with TRBD1. Germline CDR1 MDHEN, CDR2 SYDVKM. The CDR3 loop spans 19 amino acids. With V trimmed by 3 bases and J by 0 bases, 15 bases remained unmatched.

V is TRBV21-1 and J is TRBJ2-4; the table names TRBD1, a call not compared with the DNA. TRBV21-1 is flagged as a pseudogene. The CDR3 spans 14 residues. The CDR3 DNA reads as TGTGCCAGCAGTATACAGGGGGCCAAAAACATTCAGTACTTC. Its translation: CASSIQGAKNIQYF.

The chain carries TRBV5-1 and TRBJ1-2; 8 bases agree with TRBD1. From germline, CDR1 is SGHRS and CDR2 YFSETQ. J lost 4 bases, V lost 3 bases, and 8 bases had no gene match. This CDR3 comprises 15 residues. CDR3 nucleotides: TGCGCCAGCAGCTCCCCGGGACAGGCCTTCTATGGCTACACCTTC. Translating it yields CASSSPGQAFYGYTF.

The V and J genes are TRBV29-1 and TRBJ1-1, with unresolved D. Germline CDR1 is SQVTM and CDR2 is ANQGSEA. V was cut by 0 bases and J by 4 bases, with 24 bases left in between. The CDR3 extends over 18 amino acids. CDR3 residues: CSVEDRAVGKPRGTEAFF. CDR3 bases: TGCAGCGTTGAAGATCGGGCGGTCGGAAAGCCCCGGGGCACTGAAGCTTTCTTT. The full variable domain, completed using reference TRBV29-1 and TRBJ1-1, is SAVISQKPSRDICQRGTSLTIQCQVDSQVTMMFWYRQQPGQSLTLIATANQGSEATYESGFVIDKFPISRPNLTFSTLTVSNMSPEDSSIYLCSVEDRAVGKPRGTEAFFGQGTRLTVV.